These 14 T cell receptor beta chains share one sample of origin, sequenced in a study of blood T cell repertoires in COVID-19. The data were produced by immunoSEQ multiplex PCR, yet TCRdb's version contains in-frame clones alone and is incomplete. The sample lists approximately 280,000 clones; 65% to 90% were seen once. The sample consisted of peripheral blood. The receptors derive from a man between 45 and 60 years old with active or convalescent COVID-19.

The chain combines TRBV6-2 or TRBV6-3 with TRBJ1-2; 8 bases align to TRBD1. The CDR3 consists of 18 residues. V trimming: 2 bases; J trimming: 10 bases; junction bases outside the gene matches: 21. From germline, CDR1 is MNHEY and CDR2 SVGEGT. The CDR3 reads CASSYRTPGTGRRGDYTF. CDR3 DNA: TGTGCCAGCAGTTACAGGACCCCCGGGACAGGCCGAAGAGGTGACTACACCTTC.

This clone was recorded only once. V gene TRBV19 combines with J gene TRBJ1-2; D ambiguous. Trimming pared 1 base from V and 5 bases from J, leaving 11 bases between. CDR1 is LNHDA, CDR2 SQIVND, per germline (reference sequence). CDR3 length: 14 amino acids. The CDR3 sequence: CASSIVGDVYGYTF. The CDR3, as DNA: TGTGCCAGTAGTATAGTCGGGGATGTATATGGCTACACCTTC. The whole variable domain, filled in from reference TRBV19 and TRBJ1-2, reads DGGITQSPKYLFRKEGQNVTLSCEQNLNHDAMYWYRQDPGQGLRLIYYSQIVNDFQKGDIAEGYSVSREKKESFPLTVTSAQKNPTAFYLCASSIVGDVYGYTFGSGTRLTVV.

The chain employs TRBV30 and TRBJ2-3, with D possibly TRBD2 on 6 matching bases. The CDR3 is made up of 14 amino acids. CDR1 and CDR2 from the germline V gene are GTSNPN and SVGIG (reference sequence). Trimming shortened V by 1 base and J by 2 bases, and 10 bases separated the two germline ends. In DNA form, the CDR3 reads TGTGCCTGGAGTGAGGGCGGGAACACAGATACGCAGTATTTT. The encoded protein is CAWSEGGNTDTQYF.

The chain employs TRBV7-8 and TRBJ2-5; 12 bases match TRBD2. Trimming removed 5 bases from V and 2 bases from J; junction bases left unmatched: 6. Germline V gene sequence: CDR1 SGHVS, CDR2 FQNEAQ. CDR3 length: 16 residues. The CDR3 DNA sequence: TGTGCCAGCAGCCCCGGACTAGCGGGATCTCAAGAGACCCAGTACTTC. It yields the protein CASSPGLAGSQETQYF.

The chain employs TRBV5-1 and TRBJ1-1; weak D call: TRBD1 (5 bases). Germline V gene lookup returns CDR1 SGHRS and CDR2 YFSETQ. This CDR3 is built from 15 residues. V lost 0 bases, J lost 5 bases, and 14 bases lay in between. The CDR3 DNA reads as TGCGCCAGCAGCTTGGGACAGCCTGCGGGAACTGAAGCTTTCTTT. It is translated as CASSLGQPAGTEAFF.

In this sample, this clone turned up once. CDR3 DNA: TGTGCCAGCAGTTCCCTGGGGCCAGCCACCTACAATGAGCAGTTCTTC. Residues: CASSSLGPATYNEQFF. The rearrangement joins TRBV28 to TRBJ2-1; D is perhaps TRBD1 (5 bases). Trimming left V 4 bases short and J 2 bases short, with 15 bases between. There are 16 residues in the CDR3. Germline CDR1 MDHEN, CDR2 SYDVKM.

The chain links TRBV5-1 to TRBJ2-7, with 9 positions matching TRBD1. The CDR3 has 13 amino acids. The V and J ends lost 4 bases and 5 bases, in that order; junction bases with no gene match: 4. The germline CDR1 and CDR2 sequences are SGHRS and YFSETQ. In DNA form, the CDR3 reads TGCGCCAGCAGCCCCGGGACAGGGCACGAGCAGTACTTC. This gives the protein CASSPGTGHEQYF.

The chain joins TRBV4-1 to TRBJ1-5; no clear D gene. The CDR3 extends over 17 amino acids. V was pared by 1 base and J by 1 base, with 14 bases between. The germline CDR1 and CDR2 sequences are MGHRA and YSYEKL. The CDR3 coding sequence is TGCGCCAGCAGCCAAGGACGGGGAATCCTCAGCAATCAGCCCCAGCATTTT. Its protein is CASSQGRGILSNQPQHF.

This clone was counted once. The CDR3 is CASSQVKRQGAETQYF. CDR3 sequence (DNA): TGTGCCAGCAGCCAAGTGAAGAGACAGGGGGCAGAGACCCAGTACTTC. The J gene is TRBJ2-5, the V gene TRBV3-1 (or the pseudogene TRBV3-2); 10 nucleotides align to TRBD1. The germline CDR1 and CDR2 sequences are LGHDT and YNNKEL (reference sequence). The CDR3 is 16 residues long. Unmatched junction bases numbered 6, after V lost 1 base and J lost 4 bases.

The rearrangement links TRBV5-4 to TRBJ2-1; no definite D call. Germline CDR1 reads SGHNT; CDR2 reads YYREEE (reference sequence). V dropped 1 base and J dropped 7 bases, with 12 bases sitting between them. CDR3 length: 14 residues. The CDR3 spells CASSLSTNLNEQFF. The CDR3 DNA sequence: TGTGCCAGCAGCTTGAGTACTAATTTGAATGAGCAGTTCTTC. Together with reference TRBV5-4 and TRBJ2-1, the CDR3 gives the full variable domain: ETGVTQSPTHLIKTRGQQVTLRCSSQSGHNTVSWYQQALGQGPQFIFQYYREEENGRGNFPPRFSGLQFPNYSSELNVNALELDDSALYLCASSLSTNLNEQFFGPGTRLTVL.

The chain recombines TRBV4-1 with TRBJ1-1; D is possibly TRBD1 (5 bases). Germline V gene sequence: CDR1 MGHRA, CDR2 YSYEKL. The CDR3 loop spans 14 amino acids. V lost 2 bases and J 7 bases, leaving 14 bases between the germline ends. The CDR3 nucleotides are TGCGCCAGCAGCCAACTCCCTTCACAGGATGAAGCTTTCTTT. This codes for CASSQLPSQDEAFF.

The CDR3 nucleotides read TGTGCCAGCAGCTTCACGAGCGGGCTTGGACCCTACGAGCAGTACTTC. Translating gives CASSFTSGLGPYEQYF. The chain couples TRBV7-9 to TRBJ2-7; maybe TRBD2 (6 bases). CDR3 length: 16 residues. Trimming took off 3 bases at V and 2 bases at J, with 17 bases between the two ends. CDR1 is SEHNR, CDR2 FQNEAQ, per germline (reference sequence).

This clone is a singleton in its sample. This sequence joins TRBV11-3 and TRBJ2-2; no clear D gene. The CDR3 has 14 residues. Germline V gene lookup returns CDR1 SGHNT and CDR2 YENEEA. Deletions cut 1 base from V and 4 bases from J, with 7 bases between. The CDR3 nucleotides read TGTGCCAGCAGCTTAGGACTTTTCACCGGGGAGCTGTTTTTT. Translated: CASSLGLFTGELFF.

The chain has TRBV6-5 and TRBJ2-3, with 7 bases lining up with TRBD2. Germline V gene data show CDR1 as MNHEY and CDR2 as SVGAGI. This CDR3 has 14 residues. The trim removed 10 bases at V and 2 bases at J, leaving 9 bases unmatched. The CDR3 coding sequence is TGTGCCACCTGCCTTGGACTAGACACAGATACGCAGTATTTT. Translated: CATCLGLDTDTQYF.